This TCR beta chain was sequenced in a study of human T cells and chemical hapten exposure. Study overall: Patients additionally received therapeutic doses of diphenylcyclopropenone on the scalp once a week, and this continued throughout the roughly 25-week study.

Sample time point: pre-sensitization, week 0. Treatment meaning: therapeutic diphenylcyclopropenone sensitization with weekly scalp DPC. The study's findings and limits: TCRs above 1 in 1000 frequency stayed constant with DPC sensitization.

In the case of this clonotype: What it binds is not known.

Germline lookup yields CDR1 MNHNS and CDR2 SASEGT. This CDR3 comprises 13 residues. The germline V and J ends were trimmed by 4 bases and 0 bases, with 6 bases remaining between them. Library preparation tagged each individual cDNA molecule with a unique molecular identifier. MiXCR, applied by TCRdb to the RACE reads, yields one record per CDR3 protein. The sample contains tens of thousands of distinct CDR3 sequences, approximately 7% of which appear only once. This chain joins TRBV6-1 and TRBJ1-1, with D possibly being TRBD1 (5 bases). The clonotype comes from a woman in her twenties or thirties with alopecia areata. Some clones in this sample may be carry-over from other donors' samples. The specimen comprised whole blood, sampled in connection with sensitization to the hapten diphenylcyclopropenone (DPC). This CDR3 reads CASSGQLNTEAFF. CDR3 bases: TGTGCCAGCAGTGGACAGTTGAACACTGAAGCTTTCTTT.